These 9 T cell receptor beta chains share one sample of origin, sequenced in a study of T cells in Graves' hyperthyroidism and ophthalmopathy. Template material for amplifying TCR beta CDR3 regions consisted of RNA transcripts. In the first-round RT-PCR of the TCR CDR3, the HTBI primer set was used. One entry per CDR3 protein, called by TCRdb with MiXCR from the multiplex PCR reads. The table includes 600,000 to 800,000 distinct CDR3 sequences, 30% to 40% detected once. Sample: blood. Receptor source: a woman aged 40 to 55 with Graves' hyperthyroidism.

The chain has TRBV7-9 and TRBJ1-1, with TRBD1 as a possible D gene (6 bases). Trimming removed 2 bases at V and 5 bases at J, with 18 bases between. The CDR3 extends over 16 amino acids. Germline lookup yields CDR1 SEHNR and CDR2 FQNEAQ (reference sequence). CDR3 residues: CASSLLGGALGTEAFF. CDR3 in DNA: TGTGCCAGCAGCTTATTGGGGGGGGCTTTGGGAACTGAAGCTTTCTTT.

The J gene is TRBJ2-5, the V gene TRBV5-5; 10 positions agree with TRBD1. V dropped 3 bases and J dropped 3; count of bases not matched to a gene: 5. This CDR3 contains 15 residues. Germline CDR1 and CDR2: SGHKS and YYEKEE (reference sequence). As DNA, the CDR3 is TGTGCCAGCAGCTCCGGACAGGGGGAGGAAGAGACCCAGTACTTC. Its translation is CASSSGQGEEETQYF.

The V and J genes are TRBV24-1 and TRBJ1-2; 7 nucleotides line up with TRBD1. Germline CDR1 and CDR2: KGHDR and SFDVKD. This CDR3 is built from 13 residues. The V and J ends lost 5 bases and 4 bases, in that order; junction bases with no gene match: 3. The CDR3 reads CATSGDSLYGYTF. Here the CDR3 DNA reads TGTGCCACCAGTGGGGACAGCCTCTATGGCTACACCTTC.

This clonotype was counted a few times. This chain connects TRBV25-1 to TRBJ1-2; 8 bases are a match to TRBD1. The ends lost 8 bases at V and 4 bases at J; junction bases unmatched: 9. This CDR3 is 14 amino acids long. Germline-derived CDR1 and CDR2 are MGHDK and SYGVNS. CDR3 sequence: CASSPQGEGYGYTF. The CDR3 bases are TGTGCCAGCTCACCACAGGGGGAAGGCTATGGCTACACCTTC.

This chain uses TRBV7-2 with TRBJ2-7; 11 nucleotides match TRBD1. The CDR3 covers 14 residues. Per the germline V gene, CDR1 is SGHTA and CDR2 is FQGNSA. The ends lost 5 bases at V and 7 bases at J; junction bases unmatched: 7. CDR3: CASSTGTGGWEQYF. The CDR3 DNA reads TGTGCCAGCAGCACCGGGACAGGGGGTTGGGAGCAGTACTTC.

The gene calls are TRBV30 and TRBJ1-2; tentative D call: TRBD1 (6 bases). Germline CDR1 and CDR2: GTSNPN and SVGIG (reference sequence). V shed 2 bases and J shed 7 bases, with 17 bases lying between them. The CDR3 is made up of 14 amino acids. Written as DNA, the CDR3 is TGTGCCTGGAGTAATGGGCAGGGGTACGGTGGCTACACCTTC. It is translated as CAWSNGQGYGGYTF.

Concerning this clonotype itself: A much larger clone lies one base from this, so it may be a read error. The chain joins TRBV29-1 to TRBJ1-1; tentatively, D is TRBD1 (6 bases). Germline CDR1 is SQVTM and CDR2 is ANQGSEA. CDR3 size: 16 residues. The CDR3 protein is CSAEWGGPKGLCEGIF. The DNA for the CDR3 is TGCAGCGCTGAATGGGGGGGGCCTAAAGGACTGTGTGAGGGGATCTTT.

The chain combines TRBV9 with TRBJ1-1; 7 bases are a match to TRBD1. The V gene end was trimmed by 4 bases and the J gene end by 0 bases; junction bases not matched to a gene: 6. This CDR3 has 15 amino acids. CDR1 and CDR2 (germline): SGDLS, YYNGEE. CDR3 amino acids: CASSPGQNMNTEAFF. The CDR3 DNA reads TGTGCCAGCAGCCCGGGACAGAATATGAACACTGAAGCTTTCTTT.

The chain combines TRBV4-2 with TRBJ1-2, with TRBD1 as a possible D gene (6 bases). The germline V gene has CDR1 LGHNA and CDR2 YNFKEQ. This CDR3 spans 17 amino acids. V was cut by 8 bases and J by 0 bases, with 22 bases left in between. The CDR3 region has the DNA TGTGCCAGCCGAGAGACCGGGACACGAAAAGCTAACTATGGCTACACCTTC. Translation: CASRETGTRKANYGYTF.